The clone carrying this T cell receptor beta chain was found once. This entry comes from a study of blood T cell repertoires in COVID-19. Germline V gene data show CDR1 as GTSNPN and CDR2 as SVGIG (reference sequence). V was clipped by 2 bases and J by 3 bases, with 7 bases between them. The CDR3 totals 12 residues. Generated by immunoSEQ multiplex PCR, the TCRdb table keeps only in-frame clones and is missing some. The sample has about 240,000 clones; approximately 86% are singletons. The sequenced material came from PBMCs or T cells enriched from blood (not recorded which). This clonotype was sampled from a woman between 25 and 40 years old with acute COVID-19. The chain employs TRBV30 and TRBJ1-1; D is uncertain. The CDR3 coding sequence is TGTGCCTGGAGTCACGGGGACACTGAAGCTTTCTTT. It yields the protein CAWSHGDTEAFF.